The 10 T cell receptor beta chains below all came from one sample that was sequenced in a study of graft-versus-host responses after intestinal transplantation. Here immunoSEQ multiplex PCR was the method, and the copy in TCRdb shows in-frame clones only, minus some. The sample carries 90,000 to 95,000 clones, over 85% recorded once. These receptors are not linked to any known antigen. The sequenced sample was unstimulated CD8+ T cells sorted from spleen or lymph node cells, obtained before intestinal transplant. The origin of the receptors is a human donor who received an intestinal transplant.

The rearrangement joins TRBV28 to TRBJ1-2; possible D gene TRBD1, 5 bases. Germline lookup yields CDR1 MDHEN and CDR2 SYDVKM. The germline V and J ends were trimmed by 3 bases and 0 bases, with 8 bases remaining between them. The CDR3 extends over 14 amino acids. CDR3 nucleotides: TGTGCCAGCAGTTTTCAGGGAACTAACTATGGCTACACCTTC. Its translation is CASSFQGTNYGYTF.

The chain combines TRBV19 with TRBJ1-5, with no clear D. The CDR3 spans 14 residues. Germline-derived CDR1 and CDR2 are LNHDA and SQIVND (reference sequence). The V gene lost 1 base and the J gene lost 4 bases, with 8 bases spanning the gap. CDR3 coding DNA: TGTGCCAGTAGTATAGTGACACCTAATCAGCCCCAGCATTTT. As protein: CASSIVTPNQPQHF. Complete variable domain (other parts from reference TRBV19 and TRBJ1-5): DGGITQSPKYLFRKEGQNVTLSCEQNLNHDAMYWYRQDPGQGLRLIYYSQIVNDFQKGDIAEGYSVSREKKESFPLTVTSAQKNPTAFYLCASSIVTPNQPQHFGDGTRLSIL.

The chain couples TRBV6-1 to TRBJ2-5; the D gene is possibly TRBD1 (6 bases). TRBJ2-7 explains the end of the DNA better; the J call may be wrong. This CDR3 comprises 14 residues. The germline CDR1 and CDR2 sequences are MNHNS and SASEGT. Here the CDR3 DNA reads TGTGCCAGCAGTGAAGTAGGGGGTCCGTACGAGCAGTACTTC. It translates to CASSEVGGPYEQYF.

This chain joins TRBV6-1 and TRBJ2-7; D not resolved. Per the germline V gene, CDR1 is MNHNS and CDR2 is SASEGT. This CDR3 region has 12 residues. V lost 6 bases, J lost 5 bases, and 11 bases lay in between. The CDR3 DNA reads as TGTGCCAGCAGCCTAAGAATGGACGAGCAGTACTTC. Protein: CASSLRMDEQYF.

The rearrangement uses TRBV7-6 and TRBJ2-3; D may be TRBD2 (6 bases). Germline V gene data show CDR1 as SGHVS and CDR2 as FNYEAQ. Deletions cut 1 base from V and 1 base from J, with 9 bases between. The CDR3 has 15 amino acids. The CDR3 bases are TGTGCCAGCAGCTTAGTCCCGGGAGGCACAGATACGCAGTATTTT. It is translated as CASSLVPGGTDTQYF.

The chain is built from TRBV30 and TRBJ1-4; no definite D call. CDR3 size: 13 residues. The germline gives CDR1 GTSNPN, CDR2 SVGIG (reference sequence). The V gene lost 2 bases and the J gene lost 6 bases, with 10 bases spanning the gap. The CDR3 DNA reads as TGTGCCTGGAGTAGTATGATAGATGAAAAACTGTTTTTT. Translating gives CAWSSMIDEKLFF.

The CDR3 bases are TGTGCCAGCAGCCCCATGGCGGGCGGGGGCTACTACGAGCAGTACTTC. It translates to CASSPMAGGGYYEQYF. The chain carries TRBV11-2 and TRBJ2-7, with D perhaps TRBD2 (7 bases). V was clipped by 5 bases and J by 3 bases, with 20 bases between them. Germline CDR1 is SGHAT and CDR2 is FQNNGV. There are 16 residues in the CDR3.

This chain uses TRBV27 with TRBJ2-2, with no clear D. Trimming took 4 bases from V and 4 from J, leaving 4 bases between them. The CDR3 runs to 12 residues. Germline V lookup: CDR1 MNHEY, CDR2 SMNVEV (reference sequence). In DNA, the CDR3 is TGTGCCAGCAGTTCTCTCACCGGGGAGCTGTTTTTT. Translation gives CASSSLTGELFF.

The chain is built from TRBV29-1 and TRBJ2-5; possible D gene TRBD2, 5 bases. Germline V gene data show CDR1 as SQVTM and CDR2 as ANQGSEA. This CDR3 comprises 12 residues. The V end lost 6 bases, the J end lost 7 bases, and 15 bases lay between the germline ends. The CDR3 protein is CSVPVVRGTQYF. CDR3 DNA: TGCAGCGTGCCAGTCGTCCGGGGGACCCAGTACTTC. Together with reference TRBV29-1 and TRBJ2-5, the CDR3 gives the full variable domain: SAVISQKPSRDICQRGTSLTIQCQVDSQVTMMFWYRQQPGQSLTLIATANQGSEATYESGFVIDKFPISRPNLTFSTLTVSNMSPEDSSIYLCSVPVVRGTQYFGPGTRLLVL.

The chain joins TRBV11-2 to TRBJ2-7; D is perhaps TRBD1 (5 bases). Per the germline V gene, CDR1 is SGHAT and CDR2 is FQNNGV. CDR3 length: 12 residues. V lost 1 base to trimming and J lost 6 bases, with 7 bases between them. The CDR3 DNA follows: TGTGCCAGCAGCTTAGCAGGGCGCGAGCAGTACTTC. Its translation is CASSLAGREQYF. The complete variable domain, with remaining parts taken from reference TRBV11-2 and TRBJ2-7, reads EAGVAQSPRYKIIEKRQSVAFWCNPISGHATLYWYQQILGQGPKLLIQFQNNGVVDDSQLPKDRFSAERLKGVDSTLKIQPAKLEDSAVYLCASSLAGREQYFGPGTRLTVT.